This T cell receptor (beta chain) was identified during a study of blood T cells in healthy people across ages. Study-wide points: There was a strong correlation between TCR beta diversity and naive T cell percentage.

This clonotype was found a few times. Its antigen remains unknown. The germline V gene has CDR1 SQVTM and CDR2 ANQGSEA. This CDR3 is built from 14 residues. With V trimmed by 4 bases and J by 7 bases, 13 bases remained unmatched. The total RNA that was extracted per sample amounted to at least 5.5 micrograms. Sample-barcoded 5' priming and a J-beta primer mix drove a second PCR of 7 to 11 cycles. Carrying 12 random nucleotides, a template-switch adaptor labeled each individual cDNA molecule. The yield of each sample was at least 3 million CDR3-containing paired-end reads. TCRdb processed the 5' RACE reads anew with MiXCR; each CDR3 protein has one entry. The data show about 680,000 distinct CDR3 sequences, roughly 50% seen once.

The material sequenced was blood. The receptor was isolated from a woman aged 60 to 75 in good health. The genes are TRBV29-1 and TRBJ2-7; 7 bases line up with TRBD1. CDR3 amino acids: CSVVPGQLAREQYF. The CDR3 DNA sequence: TGCAGCGTTGTACCGGGACAGCTTGCGCGGGAGCAGTACTTC.